A selection of T cell receptor beta chains follows, all from one sample in a study of long-term antiretroviral therapy in people with HIV. Repertoires were generated with immunoSEQ multiplex PCR, while TCRdb's copy carries only in-frame clones and drops some. The sample yields some 17,000 clones, 79% seen once. Source: unsorted PBMCs, taken at the start of antiretroviral therapy. The origin of the receptors is a man aged 25-45 years with HIV. CDR3s include the opening cysteine and the closing phenylalanine or tryptophan. D genes are given only for firm matches. Expanded clones get a size class; other rows say once, few or many, or leave the size out.

TRBJ1-2 | medium-sized | NA | TRBV4-2 | CASSQGGGPDGYTF | TGTGCCAGCAGCCAAGGGGGGGGACCGGATGGCTACACCTTC
TRBJ1-6 | NA | NA | TRBV10-3 | CAISESVDNSPLHF | TGTGCCATCAGTGAGTCTGTCGATAATTCACCCCTCCACTTT
TRBJ1-5 | NA | TRBD1 | TRBV5-4 | CASSLTGQGGSQPQHF | TGTGCCAGCAGCTTGACTGGACAGGGTGGAAGTCAGCCCCAGCATTTT
TRBJ1-1 | once | NA | TRBV11-2 | CASSLEGSLNTEAFF | TGTGCCAGCAGCTTAGAGGGCAGTTTGAACACTGAAGCTTTCTTT
TRBJ1-6 | few | TRBD1 | TRBV19 | CASSPRRTGLSPLHF | TGTGCCAGTAGTCCTAGAAGGACAGGGCTTTCACCCCTCCACTTT
TRBJ2-1 | NA | NA | TRBV9 | CASSVGGENIYNEQFF | TGTGCCAGCAGCGTAGGTGGTGAAAATATCTACAATGAGCAGTTCTTC
TRBJ1-3 | NA | NA | TRBV27 | CASSLAGFSGNTIYF | TGTGCCAGCAGTTTGGCAGGTTTCTCTGGAAACACCATATATTTT
TRBJ1-5 | few | NA | TRBV6-4 | CASSDPWTDGPYNQPQHF | TGTGCCAGCAGTGACCCATGGACAGACGGACCCTACAATCAGCCCCAGCATTTT
TRBJ1-2 | NA | NA | TRBV5-1 | CASSLEEGLRNNYGYTF | TGCGCCAGCAGCTTGGAGGAGGGGCTCCGGAATAACTATGGCTACACCTTC
TRBJ1-2 | NA | TRBD1 | TRBV28 | CASSLPLTGASGYGYTF | TGTGCCAGCAGTTTACCGCTGACAGGGGCGAGTGGGTATGGCTACACCTTC
TRBJ1-1 | NA | NA | TRBV11-3 | CASREAGLNTEAFF | TGTGCCAGCAGGGAGGCGGGTTTGAACACTGAAGCTTTCTTT
TRBJ2-7 | NA | TRBD1 | TRBV4-3 | CASSQRNSPGQGLEQYF | TGCGCCAGCAGCCAACGAAATTCACCGGGACAGGGTCTCGAGCAGTACTTC
TRBJ1-1 | NA | NA | TRBV19 | CASSSFGRATEAFF | TGTGCCAGTAGCTCTTTCGGGAGGGCCACTGAAGCTTTCTTT
TRBJ1-4 | once | NA | TRBV15 | CATSREIPWQDIFF | TGTGCCACCAGCAGAGAGATCCCCTGGCAGGATATCTTTTTT
TRBJ1-2 | few | NA | TRBV5-1 | CASSSRTLAGYTF | TGCGCCAGCAGCTCTAGGACTCTTGCTGGCTACACCTTC
TRBJ2-4 | NA | NA | TRBV7-2 | CASSLWGDQNIQYF | TGTGCCAGCAGCTTATGGGGGGATCAAAACATTCAGTACTTC
TRBJ2-1 | NA | TRBD1 | TRBV30 | CAWGGGQGLTSEQFF | TGTGCCTGGGGAGGGGGACAGGGGTTAACAAGTGAGCAGTTCTTC
TRBJ2-3 | NA | NA | TRBV5-1 | CASSSTPRMAVRDTDTQYF | TGCGCCAGCAGCTCCACACCCCGGATGGCTGTGCGTGACACAGATACGCAGTATTTT
TRBJ2-6 | NA | TRBD1 | TRBV9 | CASSNGRDSYSGANVLTF | TGTGCCAGCAGCAACGGACGGGACAGCTACTCTGGGGCCAACGTCCTGACTTTC
TRBJ2-1 | NA | NA | TRBV27 | CASTSGHRLQFF | TGTGCCAGCACCAGCGGGCACAGGTTGCAGTTCTTC
TRBJ2-6 | NA | NA | TRBV27 | CASSLSTRDRYRSGANVLTF | TGTGCCAGCAGTTTATCCACGCGGGACAGATACCGCTCTGGGGCCAACGTCCTGACTTTC
TRBJ2-3 | NA | TRBD2 | TRBV28 | CASRGTSGETDTQYF | TGTGCCAGCAGGGGGACTAGCGGGGAAACAGATACGCAGTATTTT
TRBJ2-7 | NA | NA | TRBV7-6 | CASSSGDSYEQYF | TGTGCCAGCAGCTCAGGCGACTCCTACGAGCAGTACTTC
TRBJ1-5 | NA | NA | TRBV21-1 | CASSKRGQGEAGINQPQHF | TGTGCCAGCAGCAAACGAGGACAGGGAGAGGCCGGGATCAATCAGCCCCAGCATTTT
TRBJ1-1 | NA | TRBD1 | TRBV19 | CASSIGSGGDTEAFF | TGTGCCAGTAGTATAGGTTCAGGGGGCGACACTGAAGCTTTCTTT
TRBJ1-4 | NA | NA | TRBV19 | CASSSTRDFPEKLFF | TGTGCCAGTAGTAGCACCCGGGACTTCCCTGAAAAACTGTTTTTT
TRBJ2-4 | NA | NA | TRBV30 | CAWTLAKNIQYF | TGTGCCTGGACCCTGGCCAAAAACATTCAGTACTTC
TRBJ1-5 | NA | NA | TRBV28 | CASNDLRQPQHF | TGTGCCAGCAACGACCTAAGGCAGCCCCAGCATTTT
TRBJ1-1 | NA | NA | TRBV9 | CASSVERFDTEAFF | TGTGCCAGCAGCGTAGAGAGATTTGACACTGAAGCTTTCTTT
TRBJ2-7 | NA | NA | TRBV19 | CASSMSTFLRLGYF | TGTGCCAGTAGTATGTCAACATTTCTACGATTAGGGTACTTC
TRBJ1-4 | NA | NA | TRBV4-3 | CASSQDKFGGEKLFF | TGCGCCAGCAGCCAAGATAAGTTCGGGGGTGAAAAACTGTTTTTT
TRBJ2-7 | NA | TRBD1 | TRBV5-1 | CASSLTGDSYEQYF | TGCGCCAGCAGCCTTACAGGGGACTCCTACGAGCAGTACTTC
TRBJ1-5 | few | NA | TRBV7-9 | CASSLDRGGQPQHF | TGTGCCAGCAGCTTAGATAGGGGGGGTCAGCCCCAGCATTTT
TRBJ2-3 | NA | NA | TRBV5-1 | CASSLEGTRTDTQYF | TGCGCCAGCAGCTTGGAGGGCACCCGCACAGATACGCAGTATTTT
TRBJ2-1 | NA | TRBD1 | TRBV9 | CASSVGTGTGVNEQFF | TGTGCCAGCAGCGTAGGAACCGGGACAGGGGTGAATGAGCAGTTCTTC
TRBJ2-1 | NA | TRBD1 | TRBV5-1 | CASSLSGGGYNEQFF | TGCGCCAGCAGCCTTTCAGGGGGCGGCTACAATGAGCAGTTCTTC
TRBJ2-3 | NA | TRBD2 | TRBV7-9 | CASSLAGLNTDTQYF | TGTGCCAGCAGTCTAGCGGGACTGAACACAGATACGCAGTATTTT
TRBJ2-2 | NA | NA | TRBV28 | CASSPGGELFF | TGTGCCAGCAGTCCGGGGGGGGAGCTGTTTTTT
TRBJ2-1 | NA | NA | TRBV21-1 | CASSKGPTPTYNEQFF | TGTGCCAGCAGCAAAGGGCCAACTCCTACCTACAATGAGCAGTTCTTC
TRBJ2-7 | few | NA | TRBV29-1 | CSVGGAYEQYF | TGCAGCGTTGGAGGGGCTTACGAGCAGTACTTC
TRBJ1-1 | NA | NA | TRBV18 | CASSPLGTNTEAFF | TGTGCCAGCTCACCATTGGGGACGAACACTGAAGCTTTCTTT
TRBJ2-4 | once | NA | TRBV19 | CASAPYGGPKNIQYF | TGTGCCAGTGCCCCGTATGGAGGACCCAAAAACATTCAGTACTTC
TRBJ2-5 | NA | TRBD1 | TRBV10-3 | CAIKSTGVQGETQYF | TGTGCCATCAAATCGACAGGGGTCCAAGGAGAGACCCAGTACTTC
TRBJ1-1 | NA | NA | TRBV6-5 | CASSPARVNTEAFF | TGTGCCAGCAGTCCGGCCAGAGTGAACACTGAAGCTTTCTTT
TRBJ1-6 | NA | TRBD1 | TRBV7-2 | CASSLKGGSPLHF | TGTGCCAGCAGCTTAAAAGGGGGCTCACCCCTCCACTTT